The clone carrying this TCR beta chain was seen just once. V was clipped by 5 bases and J by 2 bases, with 14 bases between them. The CDR3 extends over 15 amino acids. The germline gives CDR1 MNHEY, CDR2 SVGAGI. The entry originates in a study of T cell responses to AZD1222 COVID-19 vaccine. Generated by immunoSEQ multiplex PCR, the TCRdb table keeps only in-frame clones and is missing some. Here the sample spans approximately 90,000 clones, over 85% being singletons. Sequenced here: peripheral blood, sampled on day 0 of AZD1222 vaccination. The gene calls are TRBV6-5 and TRBJ2-3, with D perhaps matching TRBD1 (6 bases). This sequence originates from an adult in good health. The DNA for the CDR3 is TGTGCCAGCAGTACACGAAACAGGGCCACAGATACGCAGTATTTT. Protein: CASSTRNRATDTQYF.